Shown below are 28 T cell receptor beta chains from a single sample sequenced in a study of a mutant IDH1 vaccine in newly diagnosed glioma. As for time point: baseline, week 1 (first vaccination visit). Treatment specified: pre-vaccination baseline after standard-of-care therapy. The table came from immunoSEQ multiplex PCR; TCRdb's copy has only in-frame clones and leaves some out. The table includes some 95,000 clones, roughly 77% detected once. The source material was PBMCs, sampled from a glioma patient treated with radiotherapy, temozolomide or both. The receptor set was obtained from a man aged 35 to 55 with glioma.

This clone occurred a few times. V gene TRBV7-9 combines with J gene TRBJ2-2; a weak D match, TRBD1 (6 bases). Per germline, CDR1 SEHNR and CDR2 FQNEAQ (reference sequence). The CDR3 extends over 15 amino acids. The V end lost 7 bases, the J end lost 0 bases, and 12 bases lay between the germline ends. The CDR3 sequence: CASIDRKTNTGELFF. The CDR3 DNA sequence: TGTGCCAGCATCGACAGGAAAACGAACACCGGGGAGCTGTTTTTT.

Note on this clone: Germline is not matched at one junction end, which may reflect a read error. V and J are TRBV7-7 and TRBJ2-7; D is possibly TRBD1 (6 bases). There are 14 residues in the CDR3. Germline V lookup: CDR1 SSHAT, CDR2 FNYEAQ (reference sequence). CDR3 protein: CASSRDINSYEQYF. The CDR3 bases are TGTGCTAGCAGCCGGGACATCAACTCCTACGAGCAGTACTTC.

V gene TRBV6-5 combines with J gene TRBJ2-5; perhaps TRBD2 as D (6 bases). This CDR3 has 11 amino acids. The V gene's germline CDR1 is MNHEY and CDR2 SVGAGI. V dropped 5 bases and J dropped 7 bases, with 8 bases sitting between them. The CDR3 nucleotides read TGTGCCAGCAGTGGTAGCGGGACCCAGTACTTC. The encoded protein is CASSGSGTQYF.

DNA of the CDR3: TGTGCCAGCAGCTTAGTTTCGGGAGTTTACGAGCAGTACTTC. It codes for CASSLVSGVYEQYF. This rearrangement joins TRBV7-9 to TRBJ2-7, with D tentatively TRBD2 (6 bases). Germline V gene sequence: CDR1 SEHNR, CDR2 FQNEAQ (reference sequence). Trimming took 1 base from V and 4 from J, leaving 11 bases between them. This CDR3 region has 14 residues.

As DNA, the CDR3 is TGCGCCAGCAGCCAAGAGCGGAAGTCCTACAATGAGCAGTTCTTC. It codes for CASSQERKSYNEQFF. This chain connects TRBV4-3 to TRBJ2-1, with no clear D. V shed 0 bases and J shed 1 base, with 7 bases lying between them. The CDR3 has 15 residues. CDR1 is LGHNA, CDR2 YSLEER, per germline.

A note on this clone: At one end the junction does not follow the germline gene, possibly because of a read error. The gene calls are TRBV4-2 and TRBJ2-1; 9 nucleotides match TRBD2. Per germline, CDR1 LGHNA and CDR2 YNFKEQ. The CDR3 is made up of 13 amino acids. CDR3 residues: CASSQDSAGGYVF. The CDR3 bases are TGTGCCAGCAGCCAAGACAGCGCGGGAGGGTACGTCTTC.

The chain uses TRBV7-2 and TRBJ2-7; D gene uncertain. Trimming pared 1 base from V and 2 bases from J, leaving 12 bases between. CDR3 length: 15 residues. Germline loops: CDR1 SGHTA, CDR2 FQGNSA. DNA for the CDR3: TGTGCCAGCAGCTTAGAGGCCCTACAAGCCTACGAGCAGTACTTC. This gives the protein CASSLEALQAYEQYF. Supplemented by reference TRBV7-2 and TRBJ2-7, the full variable domain reads GAGVSQSPSNKVTEKGKDVELRCDPISGHTALYWYRQSLGQGLEFLIYFQGNSAPDKSGLPSDRFSAERTGGSVSTLTIQRTQQEDSAVYLCASSLEALQAYEQYFGPGTRLTVT.

In DNA, the CDR3 is TGTGCCAGTAGTATTGAACTCGGGGAGCTGTTTTTT. Translated: CASSIELGELFF. The chain uses TRBV19 and TRBJ2-2; no clear D gene. Germline assignment: CDR1 LNHDA and CDR2 SQIVND (reference sequence). The CDR3 is made up of 12 amino acids. With 3 bases removed from V and 7 bases from J, the gap between germline ends came to 6 bases.

The CDR3 reads CASSRGGTVRNTEAFF. The DNA of the CDR3 is TGTGCCAGCAGCAGGGGTGGGACAGTTAGGAACACTGAAGCTTTCTTT. This chain connects TRBV11-2 to TRBJ1-1; TRBD1 matches at 7 bases. Trimming at V came to 5 bases and at J to 1 base, leaving 10 bases not matched to a gene. This CDR3 has 16 residues. CDR1 and CDR2 (germline): SGHAT, FQNNGV. Filled out from reference TRBV11-2 and TRBJ1-1, the complete variable domain reads EAGVAQSPRYKIIEKRQSVAFWCNPISGHATLYWYQQILGQGPKLLIQFQNNGVVDDSQLPKDRFSAERLKGVDSTLKIQPAKLEDSAVYLCASSRGGTVRNTEAFFGQGTRLTVV.

This clone was observed a handful of times. V usage is TRBV4-3 and J usage is TRBJ1-2; tentatively, D is TRBD1 (6 bases). The CDR3 extends over 14 amino acids. CDR1 and CDR2 from the germline V gene are LGHNA and YSLEER. The V gene lost 3 bases and the J gene lost 8 bases, with 16 bases spanning the gap. This CDR3 reads CASSHPQGTGGYTF. The CDR3, as DNA: TGCGCCAGCAGCCATCCACAGGGAACGGGGGGCTACACCTTC.

J is TRBJ2-5 and V is TRBV5-6, with TRBD2 matching 7 bases. Germline CDR1 reads SGHDT; CDR2 reads YYEEEE. V was clipped by 1 base and J by 5 bases; unmatched bases: 8. The CDR3 runs 15 residues. CDR3 coding DNA: TGTGCCAGCAGCTTGCTAGCGGACGCAGGGGAGACCCAGTACTTC. Protein product: CASSLLADAGETQYF.

The chain combines TRBV12-5 with TRBJ1-5; no reliable D call. CDR3 length: 15 residues. From germline, CDR1 is LGHNT and CDR2 FRNRAP. V was pared by 4 bases and J by 2 bases, with 12 bases between. The CDR3 DNA sequence: TGTGCTAGTGGTTCGGGTCAGTCCGGCAATCAGCCCCAGCATTTT. It is translated as CASGSGQSGNQPQHF. The full variable domain, rest sourced from reference TRBV12-5 and TRBJ1-5, is DARVTQTPRHKVTEMGQEVTMRCQPILGHNTVFWYRQTMMQGLELLAYFRNRAPLDDSGMPKDRFSAEMPDATLATLKIQPSEPRDSAVYFCASGSGQSGNQPQHFGDGTRLSIL.

The genes are TRBV7-9 and TRBJ2-2; D not certain. Germline V gene sequence: CDR1 SEHNR, CDR2 FQNEAQ (reference sequence). The CDR3 is 16 amino acids. The germline V and J ends were trimmed by 3 bases and 7 bases, with 18 bases remaining between them. CDR3 coding DNA: TGTGCCAGCAGCTTTAGCCGGCTAGTTCATGGCGGGGAGCTGTTTTTT. Encoded protein: CASSFSRLVHGGELFF.

This clone was seen only a few times. This specimen includes other DNA sequences encoding the same CDR3. This rearrangement joins TRBV6-1 to TRBJ1-5; tentatively, D is TRBD1 (5 bases). Germline lookup yields CDR1 MNHNS and CDR2 SASEGT. With 0 bases removed from V and 7 bases from J, the gap between germline ends came to 13 bases. The CDR3 contains 15 residues. The CDR3 is CASSEARGRGQPQHF. CDR3 sequence (DNA): TGTGCCAGCAGTGAAGCGAGGGGAAGGGGCCAGCCCCAGCATTTT.

The CDR3 protein is CASSFRGAVGYTF. In DNA form, the CDR3 reads TGTGCCAGCAGTTTTAGGGGGGCGGTAGGCTACACCTTC. The V gene is TRBV28, the J gene TRBJ1-2, with D possibly matching TRBD1 (6 bases). V lost 3 bases and J 8 bases, leaving 13 bases between the germline ends. The V gene's germline CDR1 is MDHEN and CDR2 SYDVKM. CDR3 length: 13 residues.

The V and J genes are TRBV19 and TRBJ1-5, with a weak D call TRBD1 (6 bases). The V gene lost 3 bases and the J gene lost 7 bases, with 7 bases spanning the gap. Germline V CDR1 and CDR2: LNHDA, SQIVND (reference sequence). The CDR3 spans 12 residues. The CDR3 DNA follows: TGTGCCAGTAGTATCAGGGGACAGCCCCAGCATTTT. This sequence encodes CASSIRGQPQHF.

J is TRBJ2-3 and V is TRBV11-3; D is uncertain. Germline CDR1 SGHNT, CDR2 YENEEA. There are 14 residues in the CDR3. V lost 6 bases and J 6 bases, leaving 16 bases between the germline ends. CDR3: CASSSTLDQDTQYF. The CDR3 DNA reads as TGTGCCAGCAGTAGCACCTTGGACCAGGATACGCAGTATTTT.

The rearrangement joins TRBV9 to TRBJ2-3; a weak D match, TRBD2 (6 bases). Trimming shortened V by 0 bases and J by 5 bases, and 13 bases separated the two germline ends. This CDR3 has 15 amino acids. The germline V gene has CDR1 SGDLS and CDR2 YYNGEE. The CDR3 DNA reads TGTGCCAGCAGCGTAGGAGGACGGGAGCTAGATACGCAGTATTTT. Translating gives CASSVGGRELDTQYF.

A remark on this clone: One end of the junction is discordant with germline, which a read error may explain. Here the CDR3 DNA reads TGTGCTAGCAGCCTACGACAGGGCTACGAGCAGTACTTC. Protein product: CASSLRQGYEQYF. V gene TRBV7-7 combines with J gene TRBJ2-7; 7 bases fit TRBD1. The CDR3 is made up of 13 amino acids. Per the germline V gene, CDR1 is SSHAT and CDR2 is FNYEAQ (reference sequence). The variable domain in full, completed from reference TRBV7-7 and TRBJ2-7, reads GAGVSQSPRYKVTKRGQDVTLRCDPISSHATLYWYQQALGQGPEFLTYFNYEAQPDKSGLPSDRFSAERPEGSISTLTIQRTEQRDSAMYRCASSLRQGYEQYFGPGTRLTVT.

The chain links TRBV4-1 to TRBJ2-7; 11 bases fit TRBD2. The CDR3 consists of 16 residues. V lost 1 base to trimming and J lost 3 bases; unmatched junction nucleotides: 5. CDR1 MGHRA and CDR2 YSYEKL come from the germline V gene. The CDR3 sequence: CASSQGTGTSGYEQYF. The CDR3 DNA is TGCGCCAGCAGCCAAGGTACCGGGACTAGCGGCTACGAGCAGTACTTC.

V and J are TRBV19 and TRBJ2-3, with 10 bases fitting TRBD2. Germline V lookup: CDR1 LNHDA, CDR2 SQIVND (reference sequence). CDR3 size: 17 residues. Germline trimming cut 1 base from V and 2 bases from J; bases unmatched to any gene: 6. This chain's CDR3 is CASSIVVSGGLTDTQYF. CDR3 nucleotide sequence: TGTGCCAGTAGTATAGTTGTTAGCGGGGGGCTCACAGATACGCAGTATTTT.

The chain has TRBV4-1 and TRBJ2-1; D is unresolved. Between the trimmed V and J ends, which lost 3 bases and 0 bases, there was a span of 3 bases. CDR1 is MGHRA and CDR2 is YSYEKL in the germline V gene. This CDR3 is 13 amino acids long. The CDR3 DNA is TGCGCCAGCAGCCACGGCTCCTACAATGAGCAGTTCTTC. Translated: CASSHGSYNEQFF.

V gene TRBV7-2 combines with J gene TRBJ2-7; D gene ambiguous. In germline, CDR1 is SGHTA, CDR2 FQGNSA. This CDR3 region has 15 residues. V lost 1 base and J lost 3, with 13 bases in between. CDR3 region: CASSLDRRTFYEQYF. The CDR3 region has the DNA TGTGCCAGCAGCTTAGATCGCAGGACGTTCTACGAGCAGTACTTC.

The chain combines TRBV4-3 with TRBJ2-7; D is unclear. V gave up 6 bases and J gave up 2 bases, with 8 bases separating them. CDR3 length: 12 residues. The V gene's germline CDR1 is LGHNA and CDR2 YSLEER. The CDR3 protein is CASSRDPYEQYF. The CDR3, as DNA: TGCGCCAGCAGTCGAGACCCCTACGAGCAGTACTTC.

This clone appeared a few times. This chain joins TRBV11-2 and TRBJ1-1; TRBD1 agrees at 7 bases. The V and J ends lost 5 bases and 0 bases, in that order; junction bases with no gene match: 15. The CDR3 length is 18 residues. Germline assignment: CDR1 SGHAT and CDR2 FQNNGV. The CDR3 coding sequence is TGTGCCAGCAGCCCGAATTGGAGACAGGGCCGTATGAACACTGAAGCTTTCTTT. It is translated as CASSPNWRQGRMNTEAFF.

This rearrangement joins TRBV4-2 to TRBJ2-5, with 14 bases fitting TRBD2. The J segment lost 2 bases and the V segment lost 4 bases, leaving 9 bases of the junction unmatched. The CDR3 contains 18 residues. CDR1 and CDR2 (germline): LGHNA, YNFKEQ. The CDR3 sequence is CASSRGTSGGSGQETQYF. As DNA, the CDR3 is TGTGCCAGCAGCCGGGGGACTAGCGGGGGCAGCGGGCAAGAGACCCAGTACTTC.

V is TRBV28 and J is TRBJ2-1; 7 nucleotides align to TRBD1. The CDR3 is 14 amino acids. The germline V gene has CDR1 MDHEN and CDR2 SYDVKM. V lost 7 bases and J lost 3; bases outside the gene matches: 6. CDR3 DNA sequence: TGTGCCAGCACCTTCTGGGACAGCTACAATGAGCAGTTCTTC. Protein product: CASTFWDSYNEQFF.

The chain carries TRBV7-2 and TRBJ1-3; D ambiguous. The germline CDR1 and CDR2 sequences are SGHTA and FQGNSA. The CDR3 spans 15 residues. The germline V and J ends were trimmed by 1 base and 0 bases, with 7 bases remaining between them. The CDR3 here is CASSLDGSSGNTIYF. The CDR3 bases are TGTGCCAGCAGCTTAGATGGCAGCTCTGGAAACACCATATATTTT.